Given below is one T cell receptor (beta chain) in context. This record belongs to a study of blood T cell repertoires in COVID-19. Study details: Collection of acute and convalescent COVID-19 samples took place in the United States, Italy and Spain.

In the original analysis: The assay estimated nucleated cells by amplifying reference gene primers. Measured with immunoSEQ multiplex PCR; TCRdb has only the in-frame clones, and not every one. That table gives V, J and clone size, and the DNA gave D and trimming. The sample shows under 150,000 clones, approximately 83% of them seen only once. The V segment lost 4 bases and the J segment 8 bases; nucleotides outside the gene matches: 10. Per the germline V gene, CDR1 is SGHRS and CDR2 is YFSETQ. The CDR3 covers 15 residues. The sequencing sample was made of peripheral blood. This clonotype was sampled from a man aged 40-49 years with active or convalescent COVID-19. The chain carries TRBV5-1 and TRBJ1-3, with 9 bases matching TRBD1. In nucleotides, the CDR3 is TGCGCCAGCAGCCCCCCGACAGGGGGTGGGGACACCATATATTTT. It encodes CASSPPTGGGDTIYF. The entire variable domain, with the rest obtained from reference TRBV5-1 and TRBJ1-3, is as follows: KAGVTQTPRYLIKTRGQQVTLSCSPISGHRSVSWYQQTPGQGLQFLFEYFSETQRNKGNFPGRFSGRQFSNSRSEMNVSTLELGDSALYLCASSPPTGGGDTIYFGEGSWLTVV.